The 31 T cell receptor beta chains below come from one sample, sequenced in a study of Graves' ophthalmopathy and Graves' hyperthyroidism. RNA transcripts were the template, and TCR beta CDR3 regions were amplified from them. Scientists carried out first-round RT-PCR using HTBI primers and then a second-round multiplex PCR. TCRdb re-analysed the multiplex PCR reads in MiXCR, keeping a single row per CDR3 protein. Of 1 million to 1.3 million distinct CDR3 sequences in the sample, about two fifths were seen once. Sequencing was performed on peripheral blood or thyroid tissue (not recorded which). These receptors were collected from an adult man with Graves' hyperthyroidism.

The V gene is TRBV15, the J gene TRBJ1-5; 8 bases align to TRBD1. The junction had 3 bases not matched to a gene; V was cut back by 2 bases and J by 3 bases. CDR1 LNHNV and CDR2 YYDKDF come from the germline V gene (reference sequence). The CDR3 is 15 amino acids. The CDR3: CATSRLTGANQPQHF. CDR3 DNA sequence: TGTGCCACCAGCAGACTGACAGGGGCCAATCAGCCCCAGCATTTT.

In its sample, this clonotype was seen many times. The J gene is TRBJ1-6, the V gene TRBV6-9; the match to TRBD1 covers 9 bases. V was pared by 3 bases and J by 10 bases, with 10 bases of the junction left unmatched. This CDR3 comprises 16 residues. Germline V lookup: CDR1 MNHGY, CDR2 SVAAGI. CDR3 in DNA: TGTGCCAGCAGTTACACCACGGACAGGGGTCGGTCACCCCTCCACTTT. Protein product: CASSYTTDRGRSPLHF.

Comments on this clonotype: A read error may explain this, as a much larger clone is one base away. This chain uses TRBV7-6 with TRBJ2-7; 11 positions match TRBD2. With 5 bases clipped from V and 7 bases from J, the junction kept 10 bases outside the gene matches. This CDR3 spans 15 amino acids. Germline CDR1 is SGHVS and CDR2 is FNYEAQ. CDR3 protein: CASSLRVGLAEEQYF. In DNA form, the CDR3 reads TGTGCCAGCAGCCTCCGGGTGGGACTAGCGGAGGAGCAGTACTTC.

This clonotype was observed a few times. The chain is built from TRBV25-1 and TRBJ2-5; 9 nucleotides align to TRBD2. The germline gives CDR1 MGHDK, CDR2 SYGVNS. V gave up 5 bases and J gave up 2 bases; unmatched junction bases: 6. The CDR3 loop spans 15 amino acids. The CDR3 region is CASSRSGRLQETQYF. CDR3 nucleotide sequence: TGTGCCAGCAGTCGAAGCGGGAGGCTGCAAGAGACCCAGTACTTC.

J is TRBJ1-2 and V is TRBV27; 8 bases agree with TRBD1. In germline, CDR1 is MNHEY, CDR2 SMNVEV (reference sequence). V lost 6 bases, J lost 7 bases, and 10 bases stayed unmatched. There are 14 residues in the CDR3. The CDR3 sequence is CASSTPGGAGGYTF. CDR3 DNA: TGTGCCAGCAGCACCCCAGGGGGCGCCGGTGGCTACACCTTC.

The rearrangement joins TRBV7-2 to TRBJ2-7; D remains unclear. The CDR3 has 14 residues. The V and J ends lost 6 bases and 2 bases respectively, with 14 bases between them. Germline V lookup: CDR1 SGHTA, CDR2 FQGNSA. The CDR3 sequence: CASSWLSLTYEQYF. The DNA of the CDR3 is TGTGCCAGCAGTTGGCTGAGTTTGACCTACGAGCAGTACTTC.

Comment on this clonotype: This may arise from a read error, as a much more abundant clone is one base away. The chain carries TRBV19 and TRBJ1-1, with 9 bases identical to TRBD1. This CDR3 has 15 amino acids. The junction had 7 bases not matched to a gene; V was cut back by 5 bases and J by 3 bases. Germline CDR1 and CDR2: LNHDA and SQIVND (reference sequence). CDR3 bases: TGTGCCAGTAGTGCTGACAGGGGGTACGACACTGAAGCTTTCTTT. Translating gives CASSADRGYDTEAFF.

In its sample, this clonotype was seen many times. V and J are TRBV7-3 and TRBJ1-6; a possible D gene is TRBD1 (5 bases). The CDR3 has 14 amino acids. V gave up 8 bases and J gave up 4 bases, with 12 bases separating them. Germline V gene data show CDR1 as SGHTA and CDR2 as FQGTGA. The DNA of the CDR3 is TGTGCCAGCGGGGGAGGCGGGTATAATTCACCCCTCCACTTT. This gives the protein CASGGGGYNSPLHF.

The chain links TRBV30 to TRBJ1-5; TRBD1 matches 8 bases. CDR3 length: 15 amino acids. CDR1 GTSNPN and CDR2 SVGIG come from the germline V gene (reference sequence). V shed 5 bases and J 4 bases; nucleotides not matched to a gene: 10. CDR3: CAWAGTGSYNQPQHF. CDR3 bases: TGTGCCTGGGCCGGGACAGGCTCTTATAATCAGCCCCAGCATTTT.

The genes are TRBV14 and TRBJ1-5; 7 bases match TRBD1. The CDR3 is made up of 15 amino acids. Germline V gives CDR1 SGHDN, CDR2 FVKESK. The ends lost 4 bases at V and 6 bases at J; junction bases unmatched: 9. CDR3 in DNA: TGTGCCAGCAGCCCGCGCCCCAGGGGGGTTCAGCCCCAGCATTTT. It translates to CASSPRPRGVQPQHF.

The chain couples TRBV7-2 to TRBJ1-2; D not resolved. Per germline, CDR1 SGHTA and CDR2 FQGNSA. Trimming stripped 3 bases from V and 4 bases from J, with 6 bases between. The CDR3 runs 12 residues. CDR3 in DNA: TGTGCCAGCAGCTTCGGGCGCTATGGCTACACCTTC. Translating it yields CASSFGRYGYTF.

The chain couples TRBV13 to TRBJ2-7, with D uncertain. This CDR3 is 18 amino acids long. V shed 2 bases and J shed 1 base, with 21 bases lying between them. CDR1 PRHDT and CDR2 FYEKMQ come from the germline V gene (reference sequence). CDR3 coding DNA: TGTGCCAGCAGCTTAAGGTGGGATTGGGTGCGGAATTCCTACGAGCAGTACTTC. It encodes CASSLRWDWVRNSYEQYF.

The gene calls are TRBV19 and TRBJ2-2, with 7 bases lining up with TRBD1. Unmatched junction bases numbered 7, after V lost 2 bases and J lost 7 bases. This CDR3 is built from 15 residues. Germline assignment: CDR1 LNHDA and CDR2 SQIVND (reference sequence). CDR3 sequence: CASSIKTGFHGELFF. In DNA form, the CDR3 reads TGTGCCAGTAGTATAAAGACAGGGTTTCACGGGGAGCTGTTTTTT. Together with reference TRBV19 and TRBJ2-2, the CDR3 gives the full variable domain: DGGITQSPKYLFRKEGQNVTLSCEQNLNHDAMYWYRQDPGQGLRLIYYSQIVNDFQKGDIAEGYSVSREKKESFPLTVTSAQKNPTAFYLCASSIKTGFHGELFFGEGSRLTVL.

Notes on this clonotype: A much larger clone differs by one base, so this may be a read error. The chain recombines TRBV7-2 with TRBJ2-5; D possibly corresponds to TRBD2 (5 bases). The CDR3 spans 13 residues. The germline gives CDR1 SGHTA, CDR2 FQGNSA. Here the CDR3 DNA reads TGTGCCAGCAGCTTCGGGGAGCGAGAGGCCCAGTACTTC. This codes for CASSFGEREAQYF.

This clonotype was seen a handful of times. This chain links TRBV10-3 with TRBJ2-2; D is unresolved. Per the germline V gene, CDR1 is ENHRY and CDR2 is SYGVKD. The CDR3 runs to 14 residues. With 10 bases removed from V and 2 bases from J, the gap between germline ends came to 14 bases. CDR3 amino acids: CASRSRANTGELFF. The CDR3 DNA reads as TGTGCCAGCAGAAGCAGAGCAAACACCGGGGAGCTGTTTTTT.

The chain employs TRBV6-2 or TRBV6-3 and TRBJ1-1; 9 bases map to TRBD1. V lost 6 bases, J lost 5 bases, and 10 bases stayed unmatched. The CDR3 covers 15 residues. The germline CDR1 and CDR2 sequences are MNHEY and SVGEGT. CDR3 in DNA: TGTGCCAGCAGAGAAACCGGGACAGGGACGACTGAAGCTTTCTTT. This sequence encodes CASRETGTGTTEAFF.

The chain joins TRBV7-2 to TRBJ2-5; TRBD1 is a possible D gene (5 bases). Germline CDR1 reads SGHTA; CDR2 reads FQGNSA. The CDR3 extends over 15 amino acids. With 4 bases removed from V and 7 bases from J, the gap between germline ends came to 19 bases. The CDR3: CASSSKWQGRLTQYF. The CDR3 nucleotides are TGTGCCAGCAGCTCCAAGTGGCAGGGCCGTTTGACCCAGTACTTC.

The chain recombines TRBV5-1 with TRBJ1-1, with 7 bases identical to TRBD1. V was pared by 2 bases and J by 6 bases, with 7 bases of the junction left unmatched. This CDR3 region has 14 residues. CDR1 and CDR2 from the germline V gene are SGHRS and YFSETQ. The CDR3 DNA reads TGCGCCAGCAGCTTTGGTCGGACAGGACCTGAAGCTTTCTTT. Its translation is CASSFGRTGPEAFF.

This clonotype was recorded at least ten times. The chain couples TRBV19 to TRBJ2-7; the D gene is possibly TRBD1 (6 bases). Germline values: CDR1 LNHDA, CDR2 SQIVND (reference sequence). This CDR3 comprises 15 residues. The V end lost 5 bases, the J end lost 2 bases, and 16 bases lay between the germline ends. CDR3 sequence (DNA): TGTGCCAGTAGTCCAAGACAGGTTACGGCCTACGAGCAGTACTTC. Encoded protein: CASSPRQVTAYEQYF. Together with reference TRBV19 and TRBJ2-7, the CDR3 gives the full variable domain: DGGITQSPKYLFRKEGQNVTLSCEQNLNHDAMYWYRQDPGQGLRLIYYSQIVNDFQKGDIAEGYSVSREKKESFPLTVTSAQKNPTAFYLCASSPRQVTAYEQYFGPGTRLTVT.

This chain connects TRBV14 to TRBJ1-2; D may be TRBD1 (5 bases). The V end was cut by 1 base, the J end by 10 bases, with 13 bases between. The CDR3 extends over 13 amino acids. CDR1 is SGHDN, CDR2 FVKESK, per germline. The CDR3, as DNA: TGTGCCAGCAGCCAAGCGGGGCCGGGAGTCTACACCTTC. Translated: CASSQAGPGVYTF.

The chain uses TRBV15 and TRBJ2-7; possibly TRBD1 for D (6 bases). In germline, CDR1 is LNHNV, CDR2 YYDKDF (reference sequence). V was clipped by 1 base and J by 2 bases, with 12 bases between them. The CDR3 runs 15 residues. The chain's CDR3 is CATSRVSGQAYEQYF. The CDR3 region has the DNA TGTGCCACCAGCAGAGTTTCGGGACAAGCCTACGAGCAGTACTTC.

In regard to this clonotype: Given a much more abundant clone one base away, this may be a read error. This chain uses TRBV2 with TRBJ2-5; D uncertain. V was shortened by 10 bases and J by 4 bases, with 31 bases between the two germline ends. This CDR3 has 18 residues. In germline, CDR1 is SNHLY, CDR2 FYNNEI. The CDR3 DNA is TGTGCCAACCTCGGAAACTCGTACGACTGGCCGTACCGAGAGACCCAGTACTTC. This sequence encodes CANLGNSYDWPYRETQYF.

This sequence joins TRBV2 and TRBJ2-7; 8 nucleotides align to TRBD2. The CDR3 has 13 amino acids. Trimming cost V 4 bases and J 7 bases; bases outside gene matches: 6. CDR1 is SNHLY and CDR2 is FYNNEI in the germline V gene. CDR3 sequence reads: CASSVAGWGEQYF. The CDR3, as DNA: TGTGCCAGCAGTGTAGCGGGGTGGGGAGAGCAGTACTTC.

The CDR3 DNA sequence: TGCAGCAGTTTAGGTAGCAATCAGCCCCAGCATTTT. It is translated as CSSLGSNQPQHF. The J gene is TRBJ1-5, the V gene TRBV29-1, with no clear D. Germline CDR1 is SQVTM and CDR2 is ANQGSEA. The CDR3 consists of 12 residues. V shed 8 bases and J shed 0 bases, with 8 bases lying between them.

This clonotype was counted many times. The chain has TRBV7-9 and TRBJ1-3; D is unresolved. The V gene's germline CDR1 is SEHNR and CDR2 FQNEAQ (reference sequence). The CDR3 totals 15 residues. Trimming left V 6 bases short and J 0 bases short, with 12 bases between. The DNA of the CDR3 is TGTGCCAGCAGTTTCTCCCAAAGCTCTGGAAACACCATATATTTT. This encodes CASSFSQSSGNTIYF.

This clonotype showed up many times. The V call is TRBV9, the J call TRBJ1-6, with D uncertain. Germline V CDR1 and CDR2: SGDLS, YYNGEE. V was trimmed by 2 bases and J by 10 bases, leaving 10 bases between them. CDR3 length: 13 residues. The CDR3: CASSVGKESPLHF. In DNA form, the CDR3 reads TGTGCCAGCAGCGTCGGGAAAGAATCACCCCTCCACTTT.

In regard to this clonotype: It is likely a read error, because the conserved phenylalanine at the end of the CDR3 is missing. This chain joins TRBV10-3 and TRBJ1-2; D is ambiguous. The V end was cut by 8 bases, the J end by 6 bases, with 10 bases between. Germline V gene lookup returns CDR1 ENHRY and CDR2 SYGVKD. The CDR3 sequence is 11 residues long. CDR3 DNA sequence: TGTGCCATCGCGGGGAACCATGGCTACACCTCC. Translation: CAIAGNHGYTS.

The genes are TRBV7-2 and TRBJ2-5; no firm D call. The V end lost 4 bases, the J end lost 5 bases, and 20 bases lay between the germline ends. Germline values: CDR1 SGHTA, CDR2 FQGNSA. The CDR3 has 16 amino acids. In DNA, the CDR3 is TGTGCCAGCAGCTCCGCCCTAGGACGGTCAAGGGAGACCCAGTACTTC. Its translation is CASSSALGRSRETQYF.

Many counts were recorded for this clonotype. The rearrangement links TRBV12-3 or TRBV12-4 to TRBJ1-2, with 7 positions matching TRBD1. The CDR3 runs 12 residues. Trimming removed 5 bases from V and 6 bases from J; junction bases left unmatched: 3. CDR3 nucleotides: TGTGCCAGCAGTGAAGACAGGGATGGCTACACCTTC. Translated: CASSEDRDGYTF.

Ten or more counts support this clonotype. CDR3 nucleotide sequence: TGTGCCAGCAGCCAACTAACCGGGACTACCTTAGAGACCCAGTACTTC. It is translated as CASSQLTGTTLETQYF. The V call is TRBV4-2, the J call TRBJ2-5, with 7 bases fitting TRBD2. This CDR3 spans 16 amino acids. The germline gives CDR1 LGHNA, CDR2 YNFKEQ. Germline trimming cut 2 bases from V and 4 bases from J; bases unmatched to any gene: 10.

The chain carries TRBV14 and TRBJ1-1; TRBD1 is a possible D gene (5 bases). CDR3 length: 14 residues. Per germline, CDR1 SGHDN and CDR2 FVKESK. Trimming left V 4 bases short and J 10 bases short, with 19 bases between. The chain's CDR3 is CASSPWTTGPGAFF. The CDR3 DNA is TGTGCCAGCAGCCCGTGGACAACCGGACCTGGAGCTTTCTTT.